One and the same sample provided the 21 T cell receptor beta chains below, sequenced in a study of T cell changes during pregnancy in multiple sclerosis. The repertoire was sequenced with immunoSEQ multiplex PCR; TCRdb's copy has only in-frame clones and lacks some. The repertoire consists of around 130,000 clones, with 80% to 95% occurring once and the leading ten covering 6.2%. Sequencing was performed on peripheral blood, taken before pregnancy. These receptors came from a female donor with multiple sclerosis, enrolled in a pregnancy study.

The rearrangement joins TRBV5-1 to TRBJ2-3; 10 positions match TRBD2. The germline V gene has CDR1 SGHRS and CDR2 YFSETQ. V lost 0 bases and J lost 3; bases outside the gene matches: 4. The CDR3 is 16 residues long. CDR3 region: CASSLGPAGGTDTQYF. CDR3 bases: TGCGCCAGCAGCTTGGGGCCAGCGGGAGGGACAGATACGCAGTATTTT.

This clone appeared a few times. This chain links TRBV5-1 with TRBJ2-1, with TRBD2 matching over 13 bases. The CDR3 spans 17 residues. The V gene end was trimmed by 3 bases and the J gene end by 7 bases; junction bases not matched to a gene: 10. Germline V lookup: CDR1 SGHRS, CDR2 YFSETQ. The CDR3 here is CASSSDRLAGGGNEQFF. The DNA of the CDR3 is TGCGCCAGCAGCTCCGACCGACTAGCGGGGGGAGGGAATGAGCAGTTCTTC.

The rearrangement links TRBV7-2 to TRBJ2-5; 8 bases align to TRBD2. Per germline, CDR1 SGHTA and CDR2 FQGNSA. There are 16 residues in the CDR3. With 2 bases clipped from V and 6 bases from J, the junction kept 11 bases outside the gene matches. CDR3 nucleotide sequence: TGTGCCAGCAGCTTACCCGGGACTAGGGGGGGTAAGACCCAGTACTTC. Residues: CASSLPGTRGGKTQYF.

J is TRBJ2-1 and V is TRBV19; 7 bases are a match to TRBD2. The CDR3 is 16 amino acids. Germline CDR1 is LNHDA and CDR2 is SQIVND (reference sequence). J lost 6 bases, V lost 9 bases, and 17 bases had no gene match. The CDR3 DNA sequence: TGTGCCAGCCCTTCTATCCCTAGCGGCCAACGCAATGAGCAGTTCTTC. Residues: CASPSIPSGQRNEQFF.

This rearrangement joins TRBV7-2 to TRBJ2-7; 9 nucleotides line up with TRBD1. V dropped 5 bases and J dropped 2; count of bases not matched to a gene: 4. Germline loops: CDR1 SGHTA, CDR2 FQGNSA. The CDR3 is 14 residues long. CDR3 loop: CASSAYRGPYEQYF. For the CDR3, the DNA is TGTGCCAGCAGCGCCTACAGGGGGCCCTACGAGCAGTACTTC.

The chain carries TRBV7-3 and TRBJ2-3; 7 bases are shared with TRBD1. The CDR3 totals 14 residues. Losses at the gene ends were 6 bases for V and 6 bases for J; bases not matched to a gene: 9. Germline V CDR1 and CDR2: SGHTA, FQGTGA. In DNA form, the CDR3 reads TGTGCCAGCAGTTCCACAGGGGTAAGGGATACGCAGTATTTT. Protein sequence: CASSSTGVRDTQYF.

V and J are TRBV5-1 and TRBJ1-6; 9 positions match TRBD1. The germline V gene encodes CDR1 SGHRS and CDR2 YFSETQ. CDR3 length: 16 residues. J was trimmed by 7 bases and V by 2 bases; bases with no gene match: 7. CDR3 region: CASSFSAGQGNSPLHF. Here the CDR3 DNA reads TGCGCCAGCAGCTTTTCGGCCGGACAGGGGAATTCACCCCTCCACTTT.

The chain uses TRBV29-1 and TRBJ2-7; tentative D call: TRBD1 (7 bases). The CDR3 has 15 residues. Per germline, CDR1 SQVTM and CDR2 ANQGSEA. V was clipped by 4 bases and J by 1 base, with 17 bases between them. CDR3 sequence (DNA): TGCAGCGTTGTGTTTGGGCAGGGGGGATCCTACGAGCAGTACTTC. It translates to CSVVFGQGGSYEQYF.

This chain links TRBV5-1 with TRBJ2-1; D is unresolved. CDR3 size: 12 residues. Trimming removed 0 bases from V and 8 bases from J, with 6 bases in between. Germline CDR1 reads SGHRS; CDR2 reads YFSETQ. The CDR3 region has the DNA TGCGCCAGCAGCTTGGGTGGAGATGAGCAGTTCTTC. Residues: CASSLGGDEQFF.

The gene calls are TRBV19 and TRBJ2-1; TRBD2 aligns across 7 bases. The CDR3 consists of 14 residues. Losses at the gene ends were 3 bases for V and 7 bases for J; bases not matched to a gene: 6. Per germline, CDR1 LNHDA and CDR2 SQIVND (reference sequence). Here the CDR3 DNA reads TGTGCCAGTAGTATGGGACTAAGTGGGAATGAGCAGTTCTTC. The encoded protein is CASSMGLSGNEQFF.

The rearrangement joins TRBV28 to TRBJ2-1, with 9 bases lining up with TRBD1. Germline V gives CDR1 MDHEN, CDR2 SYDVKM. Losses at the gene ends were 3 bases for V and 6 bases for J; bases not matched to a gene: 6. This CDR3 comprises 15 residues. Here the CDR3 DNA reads TGTGCCAGCAGTTTCCGGGACAGGGTTCGCAATGAGCAGTTCTTC. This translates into CASSFRDRVRNEQFF. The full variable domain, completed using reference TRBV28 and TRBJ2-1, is DVKVTQSSRYLVKRTGEKVFLECVQDMDHENMFWYRQDPGLGLRLIYFSYDVKMKEKGDIPEGYSVSREKKERFSLILESASTNQTSMYLCASSFRDRVRNEQFFGPGTRLTVL.

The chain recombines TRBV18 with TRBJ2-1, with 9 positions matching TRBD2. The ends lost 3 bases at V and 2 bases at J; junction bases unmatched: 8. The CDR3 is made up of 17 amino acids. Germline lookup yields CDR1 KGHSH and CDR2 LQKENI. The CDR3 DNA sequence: TGTGCCAGCTCACCGAACTTAGCGGGAGATGCCTACAATGAGCAGTTCTTC. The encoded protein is CASSPNLAGDAYNEQFF.

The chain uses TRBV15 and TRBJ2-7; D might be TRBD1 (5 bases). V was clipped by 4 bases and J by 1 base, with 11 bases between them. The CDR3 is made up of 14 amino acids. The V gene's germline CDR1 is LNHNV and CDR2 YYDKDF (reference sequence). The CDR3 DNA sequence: TGTGCCACCAGCATCAGGGCCGATTCCTACGAGCAGTACTTC. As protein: CATSIRADSYEQYF.

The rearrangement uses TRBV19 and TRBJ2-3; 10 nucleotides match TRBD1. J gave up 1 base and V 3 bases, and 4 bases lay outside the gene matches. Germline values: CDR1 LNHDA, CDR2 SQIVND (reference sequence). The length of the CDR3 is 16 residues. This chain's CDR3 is CASSITGTGGTDTQYF. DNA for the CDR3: TGTGCCAGTAGTATTACCGGGACAGGGGGCACAGATACGCAGTATTTT.

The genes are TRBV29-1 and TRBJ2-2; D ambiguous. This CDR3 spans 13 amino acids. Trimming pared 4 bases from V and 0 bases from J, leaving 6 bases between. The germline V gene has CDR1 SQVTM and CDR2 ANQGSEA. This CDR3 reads CSVGRANTGELFF. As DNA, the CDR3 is TGCAGCGTTGGACGGGCGAACACCGGGGAGCTGTTTTTT.

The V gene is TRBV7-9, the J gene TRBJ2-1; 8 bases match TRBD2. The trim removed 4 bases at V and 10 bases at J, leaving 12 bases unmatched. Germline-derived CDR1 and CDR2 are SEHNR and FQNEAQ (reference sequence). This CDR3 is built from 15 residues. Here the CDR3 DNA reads TGTGCCAGCAGCTCCAGGACTAGCTGGTCAGCGGAGCAGTTCTTC. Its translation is CASSSRTSWSAEQFF. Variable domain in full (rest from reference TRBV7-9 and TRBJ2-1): DTGVSQNPRHKITKRGQNVTFRCDPISEHNRLYWYRQTLGQGPEFLTYFQNEAQLEKSRLLSDRFSAERPKGSFSTLEIQRTEQGDSAMYLCASSSRTSWSAEQFFGPGTRLTVL.

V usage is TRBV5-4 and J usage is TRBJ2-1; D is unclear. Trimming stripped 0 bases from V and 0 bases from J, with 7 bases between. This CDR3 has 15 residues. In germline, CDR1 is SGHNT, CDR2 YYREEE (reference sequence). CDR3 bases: TGTGCCAGCAGCTTGGTGGCTAGCTCCTACAATGAGCAGTTCTTC. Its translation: CASSLVASSYNEQFF.

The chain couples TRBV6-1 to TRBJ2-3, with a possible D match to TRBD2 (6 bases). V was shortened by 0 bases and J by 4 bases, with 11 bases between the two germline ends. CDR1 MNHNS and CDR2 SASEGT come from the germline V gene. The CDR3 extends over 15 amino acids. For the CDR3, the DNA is TGTGCCAGCAGTGAAGCGTACGGGAGCGCAGATACGCAGTATTTT. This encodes CASSEAYGSADTQYF.

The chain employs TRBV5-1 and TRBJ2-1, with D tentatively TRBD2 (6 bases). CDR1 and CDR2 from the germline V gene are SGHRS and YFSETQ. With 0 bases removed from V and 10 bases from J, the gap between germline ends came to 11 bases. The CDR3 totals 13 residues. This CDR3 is CASSLAPGDEQFF. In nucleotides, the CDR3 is TGCGCCAGCAGCTTGGCACCGGGGGACGAGCAGTTCTTC.

CDR3 loop: CAWMTVAYGYTF. The CDR3 DNA reads TGTGCCTGGATGACAGTCGCCTATGGCTACACCTTC. The genes are TRBV30 and TRBJ1-2; possible D gene TRBD1, 5 bases. Germline V gene lookup returns CDR1 GTSNPN and CDR2 SVGIG (reference sequence). CDR3 size: 12 residues. V was shortened by 4 bases and J by 4 bases, with 10 bases between the two germline ends.

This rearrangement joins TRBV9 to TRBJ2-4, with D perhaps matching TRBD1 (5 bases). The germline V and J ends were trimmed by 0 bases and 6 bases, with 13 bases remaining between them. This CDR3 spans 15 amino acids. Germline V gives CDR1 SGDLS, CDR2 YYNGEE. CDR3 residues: CASSVGVGAGNIQYF. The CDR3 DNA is TGTGCCAGCAGCGTAGGAGTAGGGGCCGGAAACATTCAGTACTTC.